Listed here are 14 T cell receptor beta chains from one sample, sequenced in a study of T cell responses to AZD1222 COVID-19 vaccine. Assay: immunoSEQ multiplex PCR; the TCRdb copy retains only in-frame clones and omits some. The sample yields 170,000 or so clones, approximately 90% seen once. Sequenced material: peripheral blood, taken on day 0 of AZD1222 vaccination. Every receptor here comes from an adult in good health.

The chain joins TRBV7-6 to TRBJ2-2, with 9 nucleotides matching TRBD1. This CDR3 region has 18 residues. The J segment lost 0 bases and the V segment lost 4 bases, leaving 9 bases of the junction unmatched. Per germline, CDR1 SGHVS and CDR2 FNYEAQ. The CDR3, as DNA: TGTGCCAGCAGCTCTCCCTTGGACAGGGGACCGAACACCGGGGAGCTGTTTTTT. Its translation: CASSSPLDRGPNTGELFF. The whole variable domain, filled in from reference TRBV7-6 and TRBJ2-2, reads GAGVSQSPRYKVTKRGQDVALRCDPISGHVSLYWYRQALGQGPEFLTYFNYEAQQDKSGLPNDRFSAERPEGSISTLTIQRTEQRDSAMYRCASSSPLDRGPNTGELFFGEGSRLTVL.

The J gene is TRBJ1-2, the V gene TRBV7-9; possible D gene TRBD1, 6 bases. V gave up 0 bases and J gave up 5 bases, with 16 bases separating them. The CDR3 sequence is 16 residues long. Per germline, CDR1 SEHNR and CDR2 FQNEAQ (reference sequence). The CDR3: CASSLALSGGGYGYTF. CDR3 sequence (DNA): TGTGCCAGCAGCTTAGCGCTATCGGGGGGCGGGTATGGCTACACCTTC.

The J gene is TRBJ2-5, the V gene TRBV28; the D is unclear. Trimming pared 2 bases from V and 1 base from J, leaving 8 bases between. Germline assignment: CDR1 MDHEN and CDR2 SYDVKM. The CDR3 is 14 residues long. The CDR3 sequence: CASSLAIAQETQYF. The CDR3 nucleotides read TGTGCCAGCAGTTTAGCGATTGCCCAAGAGACCCAGTACTTC.

For the CDR3, the DNA is TGTGCCAGCAGTTATACTGGGCGGAGCTCCTACAATGAGCAGTTCTTC. This sequence encodes CASSYTGRSSYNEQFF. V gene TRBV11-2 combines with J gene TRBJ2-1; no firm D call. Germline CDR1 SGHAT, CDR2 FQNNGV. There are 16 residues in the CDR3. Trimming pared 6 bases from V and 0 bases from J, leaving 15 bases between. The entire variable domain, with the rest obtained from reference TRBV11-2 and TRBJ2-1, is as follows: EAGVAQSPRYKIIEKRQSVAFWCNPISGHATLYWYQQILGQGPKLLIQFQNNGVVDDSQLPKDRFSAERLKGVDSTLKIQPAKLEDSAVYLCASSYTGRSSYNEQFFGPGTRLTVL.

The V and J genes are TRBV18 and TRBJ1-4, with D uncertain. The CDR3 sequence is 17 residues long. Looked up from germline, CDR1 is KGHSH and CDR2 is LQKENI. V gave up 1 base and J gave up 3 bases, with 15 bases separating them. CDR3 protein: CASSPQSPGVPNEKLFF. DNA for the CDR3: TGTGCCAGCTCACCACAATCCCCCGGGGTTCCTAATGAAAAACTGTTTTTT.

The V and J genes are TRBV28 and TRBJ1-6; no clear D gene. The V end was cut by 2 bases, the J end by 7 bases, with 9 bases between. Germline values: CDR1 MDHEN, CDR2 SYDVKM. This CDR3 region has 14 residues. The CDR3 bases are TGTGCCAGCAGTTTAGGTTTGACAAATTCACCCCTCCACTTT. Protein product: CASSLGLTNSPLHF.

This clone was counted once. The V and J genes are TRBV5-6 and TRBJ2-1; 9 bases align to TRBD1. J gave up 1 base and V 2 bases, and 13 bases lay outside the gene matches. CDR1 and CDR2 from the germline V gene are SGHDT and YYEEEE. The CDR3 contains 19 residues. This CDR3 reads CASSFPGQGFGGSYNEQFF. The CDR3 coding sequence is TGTGCCAGCAGCTTTCCGGGACAGGGATTCGGGGGATCCTACAATGAGCAGTTCTTC.

The chain uses TRBV2 and TRBJ2-7; 7 bases agree with TRBD1. Germline CDR1 is SNHLY and CDR2 is FYNNEI. The CDR3 is 13 amino acids. V was pared by 6 bases and J by 5 bases, with 7 bases of the junction left unmatched. For the CDR3, the DNA is TGTGCCAGCAGGAACAGGGGCCTGAACGAGCAGTACTTC. Translating gives CASRNRGLNEQYF.

This rearrangement joins TRBV7-8 to TRBJ2-6; TRBD2 aligns across 7 bases. Germline V lookup: CDR1 SGHVS, CDR2 FQNEAQ. Trimming cost V 6 bases and J 2 bases; bases outside gene matches: 4. The CDR3 consists of 15 residues. The CDR3 loop reads CASSYGGAGANVLTF. CDR3 bases: TGTGCCAGCAGTTATGGGGGGGCTGGGGCCAACGTCCTGACTTTC.

The rearrangement joins TRBV18 to TRBJ2-7, with 11 bases aligning to TRBD1. Trimming took 2 bases from V and 0 from J; bases not matched to a gene: 12. This CDR3 has 19 amino acids. From germline, CDR1 is KGHSH and CDR2 LQKENI. CDR3 residues: CASSPSPGQGVESSYEQYF. The CDR3 DNA follows: TGTGCCAGCTCACCATCTCCGGGACAGGGGGTTGAGAGCTCCTACGAGCAGTACTTC.

As to this clone: Other DNA sequences in this specimen translate into the identical CDR3. The chain recombines TRBV28 with TRBJ1-2; the D gene is possibly TRBD1 (5 bases). The CDR3 covers 13 residues. Germline lookup yields CDR1 MDHEN and CDR2 SYDVKM. V was shortened by 6 bases and J by 2 bases, with 10 bases between the two germline ends. As DNA, the CDR3 is TGTGCCAGCAGCCCGGGACGGAACTATGGCTACACCTTC. Its translation: CASSPGRNYGYTF.

The chain has TRBV5-1 and TRBJ2-7; a weak D match, TRBD2 (5 bases). The V gene's germline CDR1 is SGHRS and CDR2 YFSETQ. This CDR3 has 13 amino acids. With 2 bases removed from V and 6 bases from J, the gap between germline ends came to 12 bases. CDR3 bases: TGCGCCAGCAGCTTCGTGTCTGGGAGCGAGCAGTACTTC. It yields the protein CASSFVSGSEQYF.

This clone has just one count. The J gene is TRBJ1-4, the V gene TRBV6-6, with D possibly being TRBD1 (6 bases). V was clipped by 7 bases and J by 4 bases, with 13 bases between them. The CDR3 sequence is 14 residues long. Germline lookup yields CDR1 MNHNY and CDR2 SVGAGI (reference sequence). The CDR3 region is CASTTGGGNEKLFF. The CDR3 bases are TGTGCCAGCACCACAGGAGGGGGTAATGAAAAACTGTTTTTT.

The genes are TRBV13 and TRBJ2-1, with D tentatively TRBD1 (6 bases). CDR1 is PRHDT, CDR2 FYEKMQ, per germline (reference sequence). V was pared by 5 bases and J by 10 bases, with 18 bases between. The CDR3 totals 14 residues. The CDR3 nucleotides are TGTGCCAGCAGCCAGGGGACCATAAGGGACGAGCAGTTCTTC. As protein: CASSQGTIRDEQFF.